A single sample is the source of the 10 T cell receptor beta chains below, sequenced in a study of blood T cell repertoires in COVID-19. Profiled with immunoSEQ multiplex PCR; TCRdb holds only in-frame clones, not every one. The data contain around 230,000 clones, about nine tenths of them seen just once; the ten biggest clones take up 2% to 2.5%. Sample: peripheral blood. All receptors come from a young man who had recovered from COVID-19.

The rearrangement joins TRBV20-1 to TRBJ2-5; D may be TRBD2 (6 bases). Germline CDR1 is DFQATT and CDR2 is SNEGSKA (reference sequence). This CDR3 has 13 amino acids. Trimming took 3 bases from V and 3 from J, leaving 11 bases between them. This CDR3 is CSASRGGEETQYF. The DNA for the CDR3 is TGCAGTGCTAGTCGAGGCGGGGAAGAGACCCAGTACTTC.

The rearrangement joins TRBV6-1 to TRBJ1-6; D is unresolved. V was cut by 2 bases and J by 3 bases, with 11 bases left in between. CDR3 length: 16 residues. The germline CDR1 and CDR2 sequences are MNHNS and SASEGT. The CDR3 loop is CASSEQNSRYNSPLHF. The CDR3 nucleotides are TGTGCCAGCAGTGAACAGAATTCTCGCTATAATTCACCCCTCCACTTT.

V usage is TRBV5-4 and J usage is TRBJ2-2; TRBD1 is a possible D gene (7 bases). V was clipped by 4 bases and J by 5 bases, with 15 bases between them. Germline assignment: CDR1 SGHNT and CDR2 YYREEE (reference sequence). CDR3 length: 15 residues. CDR3 sequence (DNA): TGTGCCAGCAGCCCGGGAGCAGGGGGAACCGGGGAGCTGTTTTTT. This encodes CASSPGAGGTGELFF.

The chain's CDR3 is CASSRLAGGTNTGELFF. CDR3 nucleotides: TGTGCCAGCAGCCGACTAGCGGGGGGAACGAACACCGGGGAGCTGTTTTTT. V is TRBV6-6 and J is TRBJ2-2, with 13 bases matching TRBD2. The length of the CDR3 is 17 residues. The germline V gene has CDR1 MNHNY and CDR2 SVGAGI (reference sequence). V shed 6 bases and J 0 bases; nucleotides not matched to a gene: 4.

The gene calls are TRBV5-1 and TRBJ2-1; D is possibly TRBD1 (5 bases). Trimming stripped 1 base from V and 5 bases from J, with 13 bases between. The CDR3 has 15 amino acids. The V gene's germline CDR1 is SGHRS and CDR2 YFSETQ. CDR3 bases: TGCGCCAGCAGCTTGATCCTTGACAGAGACAATGAGCAGTTCTTC. Translating it yields CASSLILDRDNEQFF.

This chain joins TRBV24-1 and TRBJ1-1, with D possibly TRBD1 on 5 matching bases. CDR3 size: 15 residues. Germline CDR1 KGHDR, CDR2 SFDVKD. Deletions cut 4 bases from V and 3 bases from J, with 14 bases between. Written as DNA, the CDR3 is TGTGCCACCAGTGACTCTTCAGGGACTGACACTGAAGCTTTCTTT. Protein: CATSDSSGTDTEAFF.

The chain links TRBV5-1 to TRBJ2-1; D remains unclear. This CDR3 is built from 11 residues. V lost 3 bases, J lost 4 bases, and 2 bases lay in between. Germline assignment: CDR1 SGHRS and CDR2 YFSETQ. Here the CDR3 reads CASSSYNEQFF. The CDR3, as DNA: TGCGCCAGCAGCTCTTACAATGAGCAGTTCTTC.

This chain links TRBV5-1 with TRBJ2-7, with D unclear. The ends were cut back, 1 base at V and 4 bases at J, with 18 bases in the middle. The CDR3 spans 16 residues. Germline V CDR1 and CDR2: SGHRS, YFSETQ. The CDR3 protein is CASSLSPSHGFYEQYF. DNA for the CDR3: TGCGCCAGCAGCTTGAGTCCCTCTCACGGTTTTTACGAGCAGTACTTC.

The J gene is TRBJ2-7, the V gene TRBV27, with 9 nucleotides matching TRBD1. The CDR3 length is 18 residues. Trimming removed 6 bases from V and 7 bases from J; junction bases left unmatched: 22. Germline V gives CDR1 MNHEY, CDR2 SMNVEV (reference sequence). In DNA form, the CDR3 reads TGTGCCAGCAGGGCCGTCCCGGGACAGGGAACAGGGTTCAGAGAGCAGTACTTC. Residues: CASRAVPGQGTGFREQYF.

The chain has TRBV19 and TRBJ2-1; TRBD1 matches 9 bases. The CDR3 has 16 residues. Germline V lookup: CDR1 LNHDA, CDR2 SQIVND (reference sequence). V shed 1 base and J 5 bases; nucleotides not matched to a gene: 6. CDR3 bases: TGTGCCAGTAGTATAGTGGGACAGGGCCCGAACAATGAGCAGTTCTTC. This gives the protein CASSIVGQGPNNEQFF.